The rows below give T cell receptor beta chains drawn from one sample of a study of blood T cell repertoires in COVID-19. The data were produced by immunoSEQ multiplex PCR, yet TCRdb's version contains in-frame clones alone and is incomplete. The table has over 250,000 clones, 80% to 95% seen once. Material: PBMCs or T cells enriched from blood (not recorded which). The receptor source for this set is a woman aged 30 to 39 who had recovered from COVID-19. Each CDR3 is given with its conserved first and last residue. Each record gives: V gene, J gene, D gene, clone size, CDR3 DNA, CDR3 protein. A D gene is named only where the DNA matches it firmly. Part of the rows lack a size; the others show once, few, many or a class for expanded clones.

TRBV27,TRBJ2-7,TRBD1,few,TGTGCCAGCAGTTTCACAGGGGTAGGCGAGCAGTACTTC,CASSFTGVGEQYF
TRBV28,TRBJ1-2,TRBD1,-,TGTGCCAGCAGAGATCCCGGGACAGGGTTGGGTTATGGCTACACCTTC,CASRDPGTGLGYGYTF
TRBV6-5,TRBJ2-3,-,-,TGTGCCAGCAGCCCCGGGACTAGCACAGATACGCAGTATTTT,CASSPGTSTDTQYF
TRBV28,TRBJ2-3,-,-,TGTGCCAGCAGTTTAGTTGGCCTAGCAGCTAGCACAGATACGCAGTATTTT,CASSLVGLAASTDTQYF
TRBV5-8,TRBJ2-1,TRBD2,-,TGTGCCAGCAGCTTGGCCAGCGGGACTCTCGATGAGCAGTTCTTC,CASSLASGTLDEQFF
TRBV29-1,TRBJ1-2,TRBD1,-,TGCAGCTGTGAACAGGGGGCAGGTGGCTACACCTTC,CSCEQGAGGYTF
TRBV4-2,TRBJ2-2,TRBD2,-,TGTGCCAGCAGCCAAGAACTAGCGGACCCCCGAGGCGGGGAGCTGTTTTTT,CASSQELADPRGGELFF
TRBV27,TRBJ2-5,-,-,TGTGCCAGCTCCCCTCGGGACACTGGGGAGACCCAGTACTTC,CASSPRDTGETQYF
TRBV5-6,TRBJ1-2,TRBD1,-,TGTGCCAGCAGCAGACGGGACAGCTCCATAGTTAGTGGCTACACCTTC,CASSRRDSSIVSGYTF
TRBV7-2,TRBJ2-1,TRBD1,-,TGTGCCAGCAGCTTATTTGGGACAGGTACTTACAATGAGCAGTTCTTC,CASSLFGTGTYNEQFF
TRBV6-2/TRBV6-3,TRBJ2-6,TRBD1,-,TGTGCCAGCAGTCTATACCAGGGGGCTGGGGCCAACGTCCTGACTTTC,CASSLYQGAGANVLTF
TRBV28,TRBJ2-7,TRBD1,once,TGTGCCACCCAGGTGGTTGCTGGACAGGGGACCTACGAGCAGTACTTC,CATQVVAGQGTYEQYF
TRBV30,TRBJ1-1,-,-,TGTGCCTGGAGTGTACGAGGCAGGGCAGTCTATGAAGCTTTCTTT,CAWSVRGRAVYEAFF
TRBV4-3,TRBJ1-3,-,-,TGCGCCAGCAGCCAAGATCCCGGGGGCTCTGGAAACACCATATATTTT,CASSQDPGGSGNTIYF
TRBV7-2,TRBJ2-7,TRBD2,-,TGTGCCAGCAGCCCGAACCCTAGCGGGGAAATCTCGGGCGAGCAGTACTTC,CASSPNPSGEISGEQYF
TRBV7-2,TRBJ2-5,TRBD1,-,TGTGCCAGCAGCCCTTCGGGACAGCAAGAGACCCAGTACTTC,CASSPSGQQETQYF
TRBV5-8,TRBJ2-5,TRBD1,once,TGTGCCAGCAGCTTAGGGACAGACCAAGAGACCCAGTACTTC,CASSLGTDQETQYF
TRBV3-1/TRBV3-2,TRBJ2-2,TRBD1,-,TGTGCCAGCAGCCGGGACGACAGGGGGCGTGGAACCGGGGAGCTGTTTTTT,CASSRDDRGRGTGELFF
TRBV19,TRBJ1-1,-,-,TGTGCCAGTAACGATCGACATTACACTGAAGCTTTCTTT,CASNDRHYTEAFF
TRBV27,TRBJ2-7,-,-,TGTGCCAGCAGTTTCCAGGGGCCTTCTGGGGAGCAGTACTTC,CASSFQGPSGEQYF
TRBV6-1,TRBJ1-5,-,-,TGTGCCAGCAGTGAACTAGTCTTGGGGGGGAATCAGCCCCAGCATTTT,CASSELVLGGNQPQHF
TRBV28,TRBJ2-5,-,-,TGTGCCAGCCAAGGTGGGGGGGCGCGAGAGACCCAGTACTTC,CASQGGGARETQYF
TRBV9,TRBJ1-1,TRBD1,-,TGTGCCAGCAGCTCCACAGGGGACGCTGAAGCTTTCTTT,CASSSTGDAEAFF
TRBV6-5,TRBJ2-3,-,-,TGTGCCAGCACCCCCAGGCAGCTACCCACAGATACGCAGTATTTT,CASTPRQLPTDTQYF
TRBV18,TRBJ2-5,-,-,TGTGCCAGCTCACCACCGTCCTGGCTAGGCCAAGAGACCCAGTACTTC,CASSPPSWLGQETQYF
TRBV7-9,TRBJ1-1,-,-,TGTGCCAGCACCCTAAGGGGACTGAAGAACACTGAAGCTTTCTTT,CASTLRGLKNTEAFF
TRBV18,TRBJ2-2,-,-,TGTGCCAGCTCTCAACTACATGGCACCGGGGAGCTGTTTTTT,CASSQLHGTGELFF
TRBV5-4,TRBJ1-1,-,-,TGTGCCAGCAGCCAAGCGACAGCTATGAACACTGAAGCTTTCTTT,CASSQATAMNTEAFF
TRBV30,TRBJ2-3,TRBD2,-,TGTGCCTGGAGTGTACGGACGGGAGGGACAGATACGCAGTATTTT,CAWSVRTGGTDTQYF
TRBV3-1/TRBV3-2,TRBJ1-6,TRBD1,-,TGTGCCAGCAGCCGTTATACAGGGGGATATTCACCCCTCCACTTT,CASSRYTGGYSPLHF
TRBV7-2,TRBJ1-5,-,-,TGTGCCAGCAGCTTGGAGGGTTTGGACAATCAGCCCCAGCATTTT,CASSLEGLDNQPQHF